The following is a TCR beta chain sequence with its context. Its antigen is currently unknown. This entry is derived from a study of shared clonotypes between healthy human individuals. About the research overall: Donors were a couple of women and a few men aged 18 to 49. Study-level results: Around 5% was the fraction of naive CD4 clonotypes found shared across a handful of donors.

V was shortened by 10 bases and J by 0 bases, with 15 bases between the two germline ends. Germline loops: CDR1 MNHNS, CDR2 SASEGT. The CDR3 runs to 15 residues. Profiled with immunoSEQ multiplex PCR; TCRdb holds only in-frame clones, not every one. The sample includes 2 million to 3 million clones, 93% of them seen just once. The chain couples TRBV6-1 to TRBJ2-2; tentative D call: TRBD2 (6 bases). The specimen was naive CD4+ T cells from PBMCs. The subset is: CD45RA+ positively selected. The sequence was collected from a man aged 18 to 35 in good health. Some clones in this sample may be carry-over from other donors' samples. The CDR3 here is CATPPRESNTGELFF. CDR3 bases: TGTGCCACCCCCCCCCGGGAGTCGAACACCGGGGAGCTGTTTTTT.